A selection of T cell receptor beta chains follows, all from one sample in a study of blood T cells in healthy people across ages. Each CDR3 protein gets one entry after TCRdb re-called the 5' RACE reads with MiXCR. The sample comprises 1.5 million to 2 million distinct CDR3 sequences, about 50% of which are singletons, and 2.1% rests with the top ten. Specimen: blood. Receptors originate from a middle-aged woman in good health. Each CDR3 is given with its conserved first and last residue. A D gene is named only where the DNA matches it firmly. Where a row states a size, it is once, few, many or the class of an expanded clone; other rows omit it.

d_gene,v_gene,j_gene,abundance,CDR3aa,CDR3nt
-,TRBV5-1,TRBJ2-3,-,CASSWAGLGGTDTQYF,TGCGCCAGCAGCTGGGCCGGGCTGGGCGGCACAGATACGCAGTATTTT
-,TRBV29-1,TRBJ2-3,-,CSGGRGTDTQYF,TGCAGCGGCGGGCGGGGCACAGATACGCAGTATTTT
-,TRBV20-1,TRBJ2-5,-,CSASQRQGRDQETQYF,TGCAGTGCTAGTCAACGACAGGGGAGGGACCAAGAGACCCAGTACTTC
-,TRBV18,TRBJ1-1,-,CASSPAGSAGIVNTEAFF,TGTGCCAGCTCACCAGCTGGGTCGGCAGGGATCGTGAACACTGAAGCTTTCTTT
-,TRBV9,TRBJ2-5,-,CASSPLSLGETQYF,TGTGCCAGCAGCCCGCTGAGCCTTGGGGAGACCCAGTACTTC
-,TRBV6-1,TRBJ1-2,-,CASSADSQRSNYGYTF,TGTGCCAGCAGTGCGGACAGTCAGCGTTCTAACTATGGCTACACCTTC
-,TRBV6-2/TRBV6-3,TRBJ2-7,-,CASSSPGTAAYEQYF,TGTGCCAGCAGTTCCCCCGGGACGGCAGCCTACGAGCAGTACTTC
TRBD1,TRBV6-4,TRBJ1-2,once,CASSPGTEVNYGYTF,TGTGCCAGCAGCCCCGGGACAGAAGTTAACTATGGCTACACCTTC
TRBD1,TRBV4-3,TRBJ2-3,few,CASSQFGTGGSGGADTQYF,TGCGCCAGCAGCCAATTCGGGACAGGAGGGTCTGGTGGCGCAGATACGCAGTATTTT
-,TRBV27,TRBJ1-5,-,CASILYPGGPQHF,TGTGCCAGCATTTTATATCCCGGGGGACCCCAGCATTTT
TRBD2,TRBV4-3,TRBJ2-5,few,CASSRLAAPGETQYF,TGCGCCAGCAGCAGACTAGCCGCCCCTGGAGAGACCCAGTACTTC
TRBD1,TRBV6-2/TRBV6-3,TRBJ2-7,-,CASSYFGTGNSYEQYF,TGTGCCAGCAGTTACTTTGGGACAGGTAACTCCTACGAGCAGTACTTC
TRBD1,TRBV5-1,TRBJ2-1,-,CANSFPRPRQGASSYNEQFF,TGCGCCAACAGCTTTCCTCGTCCTAGACAGGGGGCAAGCTCCTACAATGAGCAGTTCTTC
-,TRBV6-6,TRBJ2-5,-,CASSSAETGAVRETQYF,TGTGCCAGCAGTTCGGCGGAGACGGGCGCTGTTAGGGAGACCCAGTACTTC
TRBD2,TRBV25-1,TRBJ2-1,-,CASRGTGTTGYNEQFF,TGTGCCAGCAGAGGGACCGGGACTACTGGATACAATGAGCAGTTCTTC
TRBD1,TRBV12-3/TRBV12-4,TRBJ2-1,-,CASSFGTGRVNEQFF,TGTGCCAGCAGTTTCGGGACAGGGAGGGTAAATGAGCAATTCTTC
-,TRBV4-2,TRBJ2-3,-,CASSERVLIFDTQYF,TGTGCCAGCAGCGAAAGAGTCTTGATTTTTGATACGCAGTATTTT
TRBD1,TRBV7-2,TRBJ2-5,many,CASSVTGVETQYF,TGTGCCAGCAGTGTGACAGGGGTAGAGACCCAGTACTTC
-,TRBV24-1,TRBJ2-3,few,CATIEKPSTDTQYF,TGTGCCACCATTGAAAAGCCTAGCACAGATACGCAGTATTTT
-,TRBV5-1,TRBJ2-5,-,CASSSNYGKAETQYF,TGCGCCAGCAGCTCCAATTACGGAAAGGCGGAGACCCAGTACTTC
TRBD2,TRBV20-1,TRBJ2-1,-,CSARSLAGIYNEQFF,TGCAGTGCTAGGTCCCTAGCGGGGATTTACAATGAGCAGTTCTTC
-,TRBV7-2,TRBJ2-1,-,CASSQQISSYNEQFF,TGTGCCAGCAGCCAACAGATAAGCTCCTACAATGAGCAGTTCTTC
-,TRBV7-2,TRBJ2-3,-,CASSSDPWDTQYF,TGTGCCAGCAGCTCCGACCCCTGGGATACGCAGTATTTT
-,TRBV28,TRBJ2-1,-,CASRGGQGSRNEQFF,TGTGCCAGCAGAGGAGGCCAGGGGTCGAGGAATGAGCAGTTCTTC
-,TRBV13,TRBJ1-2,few,CASSYPSSLDGYTF,TGTGCCAGCAGCTACCCGTCCTCGTTGGATGGCTACACCTTC
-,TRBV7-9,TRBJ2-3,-,CASSSYYGDTQYF,TGTGCCAGCAGCTCATATTACGGAGATACGCAGTATTTT
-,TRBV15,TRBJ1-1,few,CATSRDWGYTEAFF,TGTGCCACCAGCAGAGATTGGGGGTACACTGAAGCTTTCTTT
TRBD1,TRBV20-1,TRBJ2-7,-,CSANQGGGLSYEQYF,TGCAGTGCTAACCAAGGGGGCGGATTATCCTACGAGCAGTACTTC
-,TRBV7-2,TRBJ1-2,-,CASSFRGRNGYTF,TGTGCCAGCAGCTTCAGGGGAAGGAATGGCTACACCTTC
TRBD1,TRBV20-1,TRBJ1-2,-,CSARDRKTGTFYGYTF,TGCAGTGCTAGAGATCGGAAGACAGGGACCTTCTATGGCTACACCTTC
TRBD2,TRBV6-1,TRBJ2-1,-,CASSGLAGGIGRENEQFF,TGTGCCAGCAGTGGACTAGCGGGGGGGATCGGTAGAGAGAATGAGCAGTTCTTC
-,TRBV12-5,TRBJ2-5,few,CASATPGVGKQETQYF,TGTGCTAGTGCCACCCCGGGGGTGGGGAAACAAGAGACCCAGTACTTC
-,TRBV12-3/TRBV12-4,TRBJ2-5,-,CASSFGHPGGTQYF,TGTGCCAGCAGTTTTGGGCATCCCGGGGGGACCCAGTACTTC
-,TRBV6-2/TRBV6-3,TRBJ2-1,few,CASSYDGTEKQFF,TGTGCCAGCAGTTACGATGGGACGGAAAAGCAGTTCTTC
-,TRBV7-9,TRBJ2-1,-,CASSLPGQMRNEQFF,TGTGCCAGCAGCCTCCCGGGACAAATGAGGAATGAGCAGTTCTTC
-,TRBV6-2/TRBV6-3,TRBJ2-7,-,CASSYERKTYEQYF,TGTGCCAGCAGTTACGAGCGGAAGACCTACGAGCAGTACTTC
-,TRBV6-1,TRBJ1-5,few,CASSEDGSSQPQHF,TGTGCCAGCAGTGAAGATGGGAGTTCTCAGCCCCAGCATTTT
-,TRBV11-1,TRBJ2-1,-,CASSLNGEMYNERFF,TGTGCCAGCAGCTTAAACGGGGAGATGTACAATGAGCGGTTCTTC
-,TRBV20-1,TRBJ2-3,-,CSASKGGGVADTQYF,TGCAGTGCTAGTAAGGGTGGCGGGGTAGCAGATACGCAGTATTTT
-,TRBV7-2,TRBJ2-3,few,CASSLGSSGGYTDTQYF,TGTGCCAGCAGCTTAGGTTCTTCGGGGGGCTACACAGATACGCAGTATTTT
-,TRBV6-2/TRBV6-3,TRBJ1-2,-,CASGKGDYGYTF,TGTGCCAGCGGCAAGGGGGACTATGGCTACACCTTC
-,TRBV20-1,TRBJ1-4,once,CSVASSATNEKLFF,TGCAGTGTAGCTTCATCCGCAACTAATGAAAAACTGTTTTTT
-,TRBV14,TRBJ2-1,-,CASSQSIGAGEQFF,TGTGCCAGCAGCCAATCAATAGGGGCTGGTGAGCAGTTCTTC
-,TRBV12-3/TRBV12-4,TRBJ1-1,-,CASSEAGRLNTEAFF,TGTGCCAGCAGCGAAGCAGGGCGTCTGAACACTGAAGCTTTCTTT
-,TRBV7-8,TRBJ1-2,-,CASSRQAPGYGYTF,TGTGCCAGCAGCCGACAGGCTCCAGGCTATGGCTACACCTTC